This paragraph covers one T cell receptor (beta chain) sequence. Its antigen is still unknown. This specimen comes from a study of cytomegalovirus exposure and HLA in healthy donors. Study-level findings and limits: Being indistinguishable, some V segments were excluded, TRBV6-2 and TRBV6-3 among them. Usually a TCR sequence was rare, but some public TCRs were found in many donors.

This CDR3 is built from 15 residues. Germline trimming cut 0 bases from V and 5 bases from J; bases unmatched to any gene: 2. Germline CDR1 is SGHNT and CDR2 is YYREEE (reference sequence). 60 Vbeta and 13 Jbeta primers were used in PCR. The data were produced by immunoSEQ multiplex PCR, yet TCRdb's version contains in-frame clones alone and is incomplete. Of 130,000 or so clones detected, over 60% appear once; the ten largest clones hold roughly 5.9%. The specimen was PBMCs. The chain employs TRBV5-4 and TRBJ2-1, with 10 positions matching TRBD1. The clonotype was recovered from a woman aged 40 to 49 in good health and CMV-seronegative. CDR3 residues: CASSLADRGNNEQFF. For the CDR3, the DNA is TGTGCCAGCAGCTTGGCGGACAGGGGGAACAATGAGCAGTTCTTC.